Included here is one T cell receptor (beta chain) sequence, with context. The data were obtained in a study of blood T cell repertoires in COVID-19. About the study: Samples representing acute and convalescent COVID-19 were sourced from the United States, Italy and Spain. In each case, the material was cDNA or gDNA derived from T cells, B-cell-depleted T cells, or PBMCs.

In the study's own analysis: Nucleated cell counts were estimated from reference gene primer amplification. Sequencing used immunoSEQ multiplex PCR; TCRdb keeps in-frame clones, though not all of them. The V and J calls and clone size come from that table; D and trimming were worked out from the DNA. The table shows 190,000 or so clones, with about 88% occurring only once. The source material was peripheral blood. This clonotype was obtained from a man in his forties with active or convalescent COVID-19.

DNA for the CDR3: TGTGCCAGCAGTGACGGCGGTGGGGCCAACGTCCTGACTTTC. Translating it yields CASSDGGGANVLTF. The V gene is TRBV6-2 or TRBV6-3, the J gene TRBJ2-6; D is uncertain. The V end was cut by 5 bases, the J end by 3 bases, with 8 bases between. CDR1 and CDR2 (germline): MNHEY, SVGEGT. The CDR3 extends over 14 amino acids.